This T cell receptor (beta chain) came from a study of shared clonotypes between healthy human individuals. Study-level points and caveats: Generally, naive subsets came out with larger estimated richness than memory subsets.

Healthy HIV-negative adults without recent acute infections or vaccinations served as donors. CD4+ cells underwent separation, giving CD45RA+ naive and CD45RA-negative memory subsets. Trimming stripped 9 bases from V and 1 base from J, with 12 bases between. Germline-derived CDR1 and CDR2 are ENHRY and SYGVKD. This CDR3 comprises 13 residues. Points on this clone: Its antigen is as yet unknown.

Measured with immunoSEQ multiplex PCR; TCRdb has only the in-frame clones, and not every one. The table shows around 750,000 clones, with less than 85% occurring only once. The receptor was isolated from a woman aged 30 to 39 in good health. Material for sequencing was memory CD4+ T cells sorted from blood. Subset specified: CD45RA-negative fraction. This chain uses TRBV10-3 with TRBJ1-2, with a tentative D call TRBD1 (5 bases). For the CDR3, the DNA is TGTGCCATTCAACGGGACGATAACTATGGCTACACCTTC. Translated, it gives CAIQRDDNYGYTF.